Sequencing of this TCR beta chain was carried out in a study of blood T cell repertoires in COVID-19. On the study more broadly: Collection of acute and convalescent COVID-19 samples took place in the United States, Italy and Spain. Nucleic acid was either cDNA or gDNA, and it came from T cells, B-cell-depleted T cells, or PBMCs.

Germline CDR1 reads MDHEN; CDR2 reads SYDVKM. The CDR3 loop spans 14 amino acids. Trimming removed 5 bases at V and 7 bases at J, with 15 bases between. Original handling: Amplifying reference gene primers gave estimates of nucleated cell counts. Assay used: immunoSEQ multiplex PCR; TCRdb lists only in-frame clones, some missing. That table furnishes V, J and clone size, whereas the DNA furnished D and trimming. The data hold tens of thousands of clones, with roughly 80% observed a single time. V gene TRBV28 combines with J gene TRBJ1-5; D is possibly TRBD1 (6 bases). Sample: peripheral blood. The TCR comes from a woman older than 75 with active or convalescent COVID-19. The CDR3 protein is CASSTRGSRQPQHF. The CDR3 DNA is TGTGCCAGCAGTACGAGGGGGTCACGGCAGCCCCAGCATTTT.